Presented here are 24 T cell receptor beta chains from one specimen sequenced in a study of T cells in Graves' hyperthyroidism and ophthalmopathy. Regions amplified from RNA transcripts were the TCR beta CDR3 regions. The HTBI set primed first-round TCR CDR3 RT-PCR. A single record per CDR3 protein comes from TCRdb applying MiXCR to the multiplex PCR reads. This sample yields some 720,000 distinct CDR3 sequences, of which about 17% are seen a single time; 8.4% belongs to the top ten. Sequencing used blood. The receptors were gathered from a man younger than 35 with Graves' hyperthyroidism.

This chain uses TRBV20-1 with TRBJ2-5, with a weak D call TRBD1 (5 bases). V was shortened by 6 bases and J by 1 base, with 18 bases between the two germline ends. CDR3 length: 15 residues. Germline V gene sequence: CDR1 DFQATT, CDR2 SNEGSKA (reference sequence). CDR3: CSAQGSRVFQETQYF. CDR3 nucleotide sequence: TGCAGTGCCCAGGGTAGCAGAGTATTCCAAGAGACCCAGTACTTC.

The V and J genes are TRBV28 and TRBJ1-5; D unclear. V lost 3 bases and J lost 4, with 13 bases in between. This CDR3 region has 15 residues. The germline V gene encodes CDR1 MDHEN and CDR2 SYDVKM. The CDR3 DNA reads as TGTGCCAGCAGTTTTGTCCGGACGGCTAATCAGCCCCAGCATTTT. Protein product: CASSFVRTANQPQHF.

This clonotype was observed a few times. The V call is TRBV6-2 or TRBV6-3, the J call TRBJ1-2; maybe TRBD1 (6 bases). CDR3 length: 16 residues. V lost 5 bases and J 3 bases, leaving 19 bases between the germline ends. Germline V CDR1 and CDR2: MNHEY, SVGEGT. The CDR3 here is CASSGYGTSAHYGYTF. DNA for the CDR3: TGTGCCAGCAGTGGCTACGGGACATCCGCTCACTATGGCTACACCTTC.

This clonotype was detected ten times or more. The CDR3 here is CASSLGRASYNEQFF. For the CDR3, the DNA is TGTGCCAGCAGTTTGGGCAGGGCCTCTTACAATGAGCAGTTCTTC. The rearrangement uses TRBV27 and TRBJ2-1; D possibly corresponds to TRBD1 (5 bases). Germline V gene data show CDR1 as MNHEY and CDR2 as SMNVEV (reference sequence). There are 15 residues in the CDR3. V shed 3 bases and J shed 4 bases, with 13 bases lying between them.

This clonotype was observed a handful of times. V and J are TRBV6-1 and TRBJ2-7, with 8 bases identical to TRBD2. This CDR3 has 14 amino acids. Germline lookup yields CDR1 MNHNS and CDR2 SASEGT. With 8 bases clipped from V and 4 bases from J, the junction kept 10 bases outside the gene matches. The CDR3 region has the DNA TGTGCCAGCGGGGGGGGCGGGAGGCTATACGAGCAGTACTTC. Translated: CASGGGGRLYEQYF.

A few counts support this clonotype. The V call is TRBV29-1, the J call TRBJ2-1; 9 bases match TRBD2. V trimming: 0 bases; J trimming: 0 bases; junction bases outside the gene matches: 15. CDR3 length equals 20 residues. The germline V gene encodes CDR1 SQVTM and CDR2 ANQGSEA. As DNA, the CDR3 is TGCAGCGTTGAAGATCTTTGGGCTAGCGGGGACCATAGCTCCTACAATGAGCAGTTCTTC. Translated, it gives CSVEDLWASGDHSSYNEQFF.

This clonotype has at least ten counts. V and J are TRBV18 and TRBJ2-5; 9 nucleotides line up with TRBD1. Germline CDR1 is KGHSH and CDR2 is LQKENI. Trimming cost V 3 bases and J 5 bases; bases outside gene matches: 4. This CDR3 has 14 amino acids. This CDR3 reads CASSPGTGIETQYF. CDR3 DNA: TGTGCCAGCTCACCCGGGACAGGGATCGAGACCCAGTACTTC. The full variable domain, its missing parts supplied by reference TRBV18 and TRBJ2-5, is NAGVMQNPRHLVRRRGQEARLRCSPMKGHSHVYWYRQLPEEGLKFMVYLQKENIIDESGMPKERFSAEFPKEGPSILRIQQVVRGDSAAYFCASSPGTGIETQYFGPGTRLLVL.

J is TRBJ2-1 and V is TRBV12-5, with D perhaps matching TRBD1 (5 bases). Trimming took 0 bases from V and 12 from J, leaving 12 bases between them. This CDR3 comprises 13 residues. Germline-derived CDR1 and CDR2 are LGHNT and FRNRAP. Here the CDR3 DNA reads TGTGCTAGTGGTTTGGTACATGTAGGGGCGCAGTTCTTC. Protein product: CASGLVHVGAQFF.

In this sample, this clonotype turned up many times. The rearrangement joins TRBV18 to TRBJ1-1, with D unclear. The germline V and J ends were trimmed by 2 bases and 6 bases, with 16 bases remaining between them. Germline V gene data show CDR1 as KGHSH and CDR2 as LQKENI. The CDR3 spans 15 residues. The CDR3 is CASSPGKGLGAEAFF. CDR3 nucleotides: TGTGCCAGCTCACCAGGAAAAGGGTTGGGCGCTGAAGCTTTCTTT.

This clonotype was observed at least ten times. The chain is built from TRBV27 and TRBJ2-5; TRBD1 agrees at 7 bases. V trimming: 5 bases; J trimming: 2 bases; junction bases outside the gene matches: 11. The germline gives CDR1 MNHEY, CDR2 SMNVEV (reference sequence). The CDR3 consists of 16 residues. CDR3 bases: TGTGCCAGCAGTCCTTGGACAGGAGGATTGCAAGAGACCCAGTACTTC. Amino acids: CASSPWTGGLQETQYF.

This clonotype has at least ten counts. The chain joins TRBV24-1 to TRBJ2-1, with D maybe TRBD1 (5 bases). Per the germline V gene, CDR1 is KGHDR and CDR2 is SFDVKD. The CDR3 is 13 residues long. The germline V and J ends were trimmed by 5 bases and 4 bases, with 8 bases remaining between them. The DNA for the CDR3 is TGTGCCACCAGTGCGGCAGGGTACAATGAGCAGTTCTTC. It codes for CATSAAGYNEQFF.

In this sample, this clonotype turned up many times. This chain links TRBV12-3 or TRBV12-4 with TRBJ1-6, with unresolved D. There are 13 residues in the CDR3. Between the trimmed V and J ends, which lost 9 bases and 8 bases, there was a span of 14 bases. In nucleotides, the CDR3 is TGTGCCAGTCGGTCTAACGGGGATTCACCCCTCCACTTT. Amino acids: CASRSNGDSPLHF.

This clonotype was picked up many times. This rearrangement joins TRBV27 to TRBJ2-5; D might be TRBD2 (5 bases). Germline V gene lookup returns CDR1 MNHEY and CDR2 SMNVEV (reference sequence). V was shortened by 4 bases and J by 5 bases, with 14 bases between the two germline ends. The CDR3 is 14 amino acids. The CDR3 bases are TGTGCCAGCAGTTCCTCCGGGGTTGGCGAGACCCAGTACTTC. As protein: CASSSSGVGETQYF.

The chain recombines TRBV5-6 with TRBJ2-3; a weak D match, TRBD1 (7 bases). CDR3 length: 15 residues. Germline V lookup: CDR1 SGHDT, CDR2 YYEEEE. Trimming cost V 4 bases and J 4 bases, with 16 bases left between them. CDR3 loop: CASSGQGEVADTQYF. CDR3 sequence (DNA): TGTGCCAGCAGCGGGCAGGGGGAGGTGGCAGATACGCAGTATTTT.

This clonotype came up a few times. This chain joins TRBV6-2 or TRBV6-3 and TRBJ2-5, with D tentatively TRBD1 or TRBD2 (5 bases each). The germline CDR1 and CDR2 sequences are MNHEY and SVGEGT. The CDR3 loop spans 12 amino acids. V lost 2 bases to trimming and J lost 5 bases, with 6 bases between them. The CDR3 region has the DNA TGTGCCAGCAGTTACGAGGGGGAGACCCAGTACTTC. It specifies CASSYEGETQYF.

The CDR3 nucleotides read TGTGCCGACGGTGCACTAGCGGGAGGGACCACAGATACGCAGTATTTT. It codes for CADGALAGGTTDTQYF. J is TRBJ2-3 and V is TRBV9; 13 bases are a match to TRBD2. V lost 10 bases to trimming and J lost 2 bases; unmatched junction nucleotides: 10. Germline V lookup: CDR1 SGDLS, CDR2 YYNGEE. CDR3 size: 16 residues.

A word on this clonotype: A much larger clone is a single base away; this may be a read error. This chain connects TRBV18 to TRBJ2-2; no firm D call. Per the germline V gene, CDR1 is KGHSH and CDR2 is LQKENI. This CDR3 is built from 16 residues. The CDR3: CAGSPPRLRSTGELFF. The CDR3 region has the DNA TGTGCCGGCTCACCACCGCGATTGAGGAGTACCGGGGAGCTGTTTTTT.

This clonotype was picked up many times. The gene calls are TRBV12-3 or TRBV12-4 and TRBJ1-6, with D unclear. Trimming removed 6 bases at V and 12 bases at J, with 9 bases between. CDR3 length: 11 amino acids. CDR3 amino acids: CASRMVGPLHF. The CDR3, as DNA: TGTGCCAGCAGGATGGTGGGACCCCTCCACTTT.

Ten or more counts support this clonotype. The CDR3 region is CASSTGPPATYGYTF. CDR3 DNA sequence: TGTGCCAGCAGTACCGGACCTCCAGCAACCTATGGCTACACCTTC. This chain connects TRBV12-3 or TRBV12-4 to TRBJ1-2, with D uncertain. V shed 5 bases and J shed 4 bases, with 17 bases lying between them. The CDR3 sequence is 15 residues long.

This clonotype showed up just a few times. The V call is TRBV19, the J call TRBJ1-4; D unclear. From germline, CDR1 is LNHDA and CDR2 SQIVND (reference sequence). The CDR3 extends over 13 amino acids. V gave up 7 bases and J gave up 2 bases, with 8 bases separating them. Here the CDR3 reads CASKVGTNEKLFF. Written as DNA, the CDR3 is TGTGCCAGTAAAGTTGGTACTAATGAAAAACTGTTTTTT.

This clonotype was counted many times. V usage is TRBV2 and J usage is TRBJ2-1, with TRBD2 matching over 10 bases. After removal of 6 bases from V and 13 bases from J, the junction contained 9 bases not matched to a gene. Germline CDR1 reads SNHLY; CDR2 reads FYNNEI. CDR3 size: 13 residues. The CDR3 is CASREGIAGGQFF. The CDR3 coding sequence is TGTGCCAGCAGGGAGGGTATAGCGGGAGGCCAGTTCTTC.

This clonotype has a count of ten or more. The chain is built from TRBV9 and TRBJ1-1, with 7 bases matching TRBD1. Trimming at V came to 7 bases and at J to 3 bases, leaving 9 bases not matched to a gene. Germline CDR1 is SGDLS and CDR2 is YYNGEE. The length of the CDR3 is 14 residues. CDR3 coding DNA: TGTGCCAGCTCCAGGGGAGGGGGCGACACTGAAGCTTTCTTT. This sequence encodes CASSRGGGDTEAFF.

This clonotype was observed many times. The chain carries TRBV20-1 and TRBJ2-2; D could derive from TRBD1 or TRBD2 (5 bases each). The CDR3 consists of 16 residues. CDR1 is DFQATT, CDR2 SNEGSKA, per germline (reference sequence). V lost 2 bases and J 9 bases, leaving 22 bases between the germline ends. CDR3 nucleotide sequence: TGCAGTGCTAGACCCTTAGGTGGGACCCTCTACCGGGAGCTGTTTTTT. Amino acids: CSARPLGGTLYRELFF.

This clonotype appeared many times. The chain joins TRBV7-6 to TRBJ2-7; no clear D. Germline CDR1 reads SGHVS; CDR2 reads FNYEAQ. The V end lost 4 bases, the J end lost 3 bases, and 7 bases lay between the germline ends. This CDR3 has 12 amino acids. CDR3 bases: TGTGCCAGCAGCTCTAACCTCTACGAGCAGTACTTC. This translates into CASSSNLYEQYF.